This T cell receptor (beta chain) was identified in a study of T cell changes during pregnancy in multiple sclerosis. This table comes from immunoSEQ multiplex PCR, and its TCRdb copy is limited to in-frame clones, with some not included. The data contain about 32,000 clones, about nine tenths of them singletons. Trimming at V came to 3 bases and at J to 3 bases, leaving 18 bases not matched to a gene. The CDR3 covers 20 residues. CDR1 and CDR2 (germline): MDHEN, SYDVKM. The sample here was CD8+ T cells from peripheral blood mononuclear cells, taken in the first trimester of pregnancy. This chain connects TRBV28 to TRBJ2-1; TRBD1 matches at 9 bases. This TCR came from a female donor with multiple sclerosis, enrolled in a pregnancy study. CDR3 coding DNA: TGTGCCAGCAGTTTTCCACAGGGGGCCACTGGACTAGATTTCTACAATGAGCAGTTCTTC. Translated: CASSFPQGATGLDFYNEQFF.